This T cell receptor beta chain was retrieved from a study of persistence of HIV-infected CD4 T cells. Findings and limits, study-wide: TCR oligoclonality correlated with proviral oligoclonality in the same sorted populations.

Anti-CD3/anti-CD28 beads served as a nonspecific positive control stimulus. Responding CD4+ T cells were sorted by upregulation of both CD40 ligand and CD69. Suppressive ART was started during chronic HIV-1 infection in these adults. Trimming removed 5 bases from V and 0 bases from J, with 11 bases in between. Germline V gives CDR1 SGHVS, CDR2 FNYEAQ. This CDR3 is 16 amino acids long. A remark on this clone: Antigen specificity is unknown.

The immunoSEQ assay was version 4, run in survey mode. Measured with immunoSEQ multiplex PCR; TCRdb has only the in-frame clones, and not every one. The profile covers roughly 43,000 clones, with about 89% appearing a single time and just over 1% taken by the ten largest. This receptor was taken from an adult man with HIV who was CMV-seropositive. Specimen: CD4+ T cells sorted from PBMCs after roughly 18-hour stimulation, collected from a patient who received antiretroviral therapy. The chain recombines TRBV7-6 with TRBJ2-6; D might be TRBD1 or TRBD2, each matching 5 bases. In nucleotides, the CDR3 is TGTGCCAGCAGCCCGGGGACGTCCTCTGGGGCCAACGTCCTGACTTTC. Amino acids: CASSPGTSSGANVLTF.